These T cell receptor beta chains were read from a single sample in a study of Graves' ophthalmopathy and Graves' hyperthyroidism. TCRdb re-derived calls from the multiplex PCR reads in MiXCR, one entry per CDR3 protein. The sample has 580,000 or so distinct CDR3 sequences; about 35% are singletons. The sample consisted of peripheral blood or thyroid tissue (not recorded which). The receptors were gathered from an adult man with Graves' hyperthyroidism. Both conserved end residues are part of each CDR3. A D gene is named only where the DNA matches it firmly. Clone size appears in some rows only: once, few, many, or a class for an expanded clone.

CASSRTWTPGETQYF | TGTGCCAGCAGCCGGACCTGGACCCCCGGAGAGACCCAGTACTTC | few | TRBJ2-5 | TRBV4-2 | -
CSVEGSSGEQYF | TGCAGCGTTGAGGGATCGTCGGGCGAGCAGTACTTC | many | TRBJ2-7 | TRBV29-1 | -
CASSLVSAIGALHF | TGTGCCAGCAGCTTAGTTTCAGCTATAGGTGCCCTCCACTTT | many | TRBJ1-6 | TRBV7-9 | -
CASSLQQAGGETQYF | TGTGCTAGCAGCTTACAACAGGCGGGAGGAGAGACCCAGTACTTC | few | TRBJ2-5 | TRBV7-9 | TRBD2
CAGGPTEASF | TGTGCTGGCGGCCCGACTGAAGCTTCCTTT | once | TRBJ1-1 | TRBV2 | -
CASSPGTGGFHQPQHF | TGTGCCAGCAGCCCTGGGACAGGGGGCTTTCATCAGCCCCAGCATTTT | few | TRBJ1-5 | TRBV11-2 | TRBD1
CASLARPQPGYTF | TGTGCCAGCTTAGCGCGCCCACAGCCCGGCTACACCTTC | - | TRBJ1-2 | TRBV7-2 | -
CAICRYRGNQPQHF | TGTGCCATCTGCAGGTATCGCGGCAATCAGCCCCAGCATTTT | - | TRBJ1-5 | TRBV28 | -
CASSETGGVGQPQHF | TGTGCCAGCAGTGAGACAGGGGGCGTAGGGCAGCCCCAGCATTTT | few | TRBJ1-5 | TRBV6-5 | TRBD1
CSAKSSGGAFLTGELFF | TGCAGTGCTAAGTCGAGCGGGGGGGCCTTTTTGACCGGGGAGCTGTTTTTT | - | TRBJ2-2 | TRBV20-1 | TRBD2
CASSLAPGGEDEKLFF | TGTGCCAGCAGCTTGGCCCCAGGCGGTGAGGATGAAAAACTGTTTTTT | many | TRBJ1-4 | TRBV5-8 | -
CASSSDGTNEKLFF | TGTGCCAGCAGTTCGGACGGAACTAATGAAAAACTGTTTTTT | - | TRBJ1-4 | TRBV27 | -
CASSSQTRKRGQETQYF | TGTGCCAGCAGCTCACAGACTCGAAAGCGGGGGCAAGAGACCCAGTACTTC | - | TRBJ2-5 | TRBV9 | TRBD2
CSVGGTSNQPQHF | TGCAGCGTCGGCGGAACTAGCAATCAGCCCCAGCATTTT | many | TRBJ1-5 | TRBV29-1 | -
CASSQVDRRYEQYF | TGTGCCAGCAGCCAAGTGGACAGAAGATACGAGCAGTACTTC | - | TRBJ2-7 | TRBV16 | -
CASSQGQGVRGYTF | TGCGCCAGCAGCCAAGGACAGGGGGTCCGGGGCTACACCTTC | - | TRBJ1-2 | TRBV4-1 | TRBD1
CAISDGQGLVGYEQYF | TGTGCCATCAGTGATGGACAGGGTCTTGTCGGCTACGAGCAGTACTTC | once | TRBJ2-7 | TRBV10-3 | TRBD1
CSAPNSNTGELFF | TGCAGTGCCCCAAACTCGAACACCGGGGAGCTGTTTTTT | few | TRBJ2-2 | TRBV20-1 | -
CASSAGTGSMLDTEAFF | TGTGCCAGCAGCGCCGGGACAGGGAGCATGTTAGACACTGAAGCTTTCTTT | - | TRBJ1-1 | TRBV2 | TRBD1
CASGGQGNQPQYF | TGCGCCAGCGGTGGACAGGGCAATCAGCCCCAGTACTTC | - | TRBJ2-5 | TRBV10-2 | TRBD1
CSARLDRGYEQYF | TGCAGTGCTAGACTCGACAGGGGCTACGAGCAGTACTTC | few | TRBJ2-7 | TRBV20-1 | TRBD1
CATSRDTGYTEAFF | TGTGCCACCAGCAGAGATACGGGATACACTGAAGCTTTCTTT | few | TRBJ1-1 | TRBV15 | -
CASRRTSGGSQETQYF | TGTGCCAGCAGGAGGACTAGCGGGGGCTCCCAAGAGACCCAGTACTTC | many | TRBJ2-5 | TRBV12-3/TRBV12-4 | TRBD2
CASSLAPTRNTEAFF | TGTGCCAGCAGCTTAGCCCCCACACGGAACACTGAAGCTTTCTTT | many | TRBJ1-1 | TRBV11-3 | -
CASSQAFEGYTF | TGTGCCAGCAGCCAAGCCTTCGAGGGCTACACCTTC | many | TRBJ1-2 | TRBV3-1 | -
CASKEGGRGTGNQPQHF | TGTGCCAGCAAAGAGGGGGGGAGGGGCACAGGCAATCAGCCCCAGCATTTT | - | TRBJ1-5 | TRBV12-3/TRBV12-4 | -
CASSFRQGAPYEQYF | TGTGCTAGCAGCTTCAGACAGGGGGCCCCCTACGAGCAGTACTTC | many | TRBJ2-7 | TRBV7-7 | TRBD1
CASSTRTSGSEKLFF | TGTGCCAGCAGCACCCGGACTAGCGGGAGTGAAAAACTGTTTTTT | - | TRBJ1-4 | TRBV7-2 | -
CASKGTGELFF | TGTGCCAGTAAGGGGACCGGGGAGCTGTTTTTT | many | TRBJ2-2 | TRBV19 | -
CASSPRLVETQYF | TGTGCTAGCAGCCCCCGACTAGTGGAGACCCAGTACTTC | few | TRBJ2-5 | TRBV7-7 | -
CSVEGAFGYTF | TGCAGCGTTGAAGGGGCGTTTGGCTACACCTTC | - | TRBJ1-2 | TRBV29-1 | -
CSARDSGGRQPQHF | TGCAGTGCTAGAGACTCAGGGGGCAGGCAGCCCCAGCATTTT | few | TRBJ1-5 | TRBV20-1 | TRBD1
CSLGRGREQYF | TGCAGCTTAGGACGAGGGCGCGAGCAGTACTTC | - | TRBJ2-7 | TRBV29-1 | -
CASSDPGQQQYF | TGTGCCAGCAGCGACCCGGGACAGCAACAGTACTTC | - | TRBJ2-7 | TRBV7-4 | TRBD1
CASSTLQGDADTQYF | TGCGCCAGCAGCACCCTACAGGGAGACGCAGATACGCAGTATTTT | once | TRBJ2-3 | TRBV5-1 | -
CASSPWRRAGNTIYF | TGTGCCAGCAGTCCCTGGCGGAGGGCTGGAAACACCATATATTTT | - | TRBJ1-3 | TRBV12-3/TRBV12-4 | -
CAGSATSGNQETQYF | TGTGCCGGCAGCGCCACTAGCGGCAACCAAGAGACCCAGTACTTC | - | TRBJ2-5 | TRBV9 | TRBD2
CASRAAGGYTF | TGTGCCAGCAGGGCAGCCGGAGGCTACACCTTC | once | TRBJ1-2 | TRBV6-4 | -
CASSEGQGAGNTEAFF | TGTGCCAGCAGTGAAGGACAGGGGGCAGGGAACACTGAAGCTTTCTTT | - | TRBJ1-1 | TRBV6-1 | TRBD1
CASSLAGGERNEKLFF | TGTGCCAGCAGCTTAGCCGGGGGTGAGCGGAATGAAAAACTGTTTTTT | few | TRBJ1-4 | TRBV13 | -
CASSAGLAGVSKTQYF | TGTGCCAGCAGTGCGGGACTAGCGGGAGTATCGAAGACCCAGTACTTC | few | TRBJ2-5 | TRBV10-3 | TRBD2
CASSRVTGFAEAFF | TGTGCCAGCAGCCGGGTTACAGGGTTCGCTGAAGCTTTCTTT | - | TRBJ1-1 | TRBV27 | -
CASSLRQGGDEQYF | TGTGCCAGTTCGTTGAGACAGGGTGGAGACGAGCAGTACTTC | - | TRBJ2-7 | TRBV19 | TRBD1
CASRRTSSYEQYF | TGTGCCAGCAGAAGGACTAGCTCCTACGAGCAGTACTTC | - | TRBJ2-7 | TRBV25-1 | TRBD2
CSSEGRQWAFF | TGCAGCAGTGAGGGAAGGCAATGGGCTTTCTTT | - | TRBJ1-1 | TRBV29-1 | -
CASSLTSGTISYNEQFF | TGTGCCAGCAGCCTAACTAGCGGGACAATCTCCTACAATGAGCAGTTCTTC | - | TRBJ2-1 | TRBV7-2 | TRBD2
CASRDRVNTIYF | TGTGCCAGCCGGGACAGGGTTAACACCATATATTTT | - | TRBJ1-3 | TRBV2 | TRBD1